What follows is one TCR beta chain and its context. These data originate in a study of control samples from healthy donors and cancer patients. Only in-frame clones appear in the TCRdb table, and some are missing; sequencing was by immunoSEQ multiplex PCR. Of 130,000 to 150,000 clones listed, roughly 92% were seen once; the top ten hold about 10%. Trimming removed 1 base from V and 3 bases from J, with 5 bases in between. CDR1 and CDR2 (germline): SGHKS, YYEKEE (reference sequence). This CDR3 is 12 amino acids long. The sequence came from a man in his thirties or forties in good health. Sequenced: blood. The chain recombines TRBV5-5 with TRBJ2-7; unclear D gene. The CDR3 nucleotides are TGTGCCAGCAGCTTGTCGAACTACGAGCAGTACTTC. It encodes CASSLSNYEQYF.